This is a list of T cell receptor beta chains from one sample in a study of beta chain features in type 1 diabetes. Assay: immunoSEQ multiplex PCR; the TCRdb copy retains only in-frame clones and omits some. Among some 900,000 clones listed, 15% to 20% were seen once. The specimen sequenced was naive CD4+ T cells from blood. These receptors came from a woman between 18 and 29 years old in good health. Each CDR3 is given with its conserved first and last residue.

v_gene: TRBV28
CDR3aa: CASSIKGYEQYF

v_gene: TRBV7-8
CDR3aa: CASSLRRDRGQPQHF

v_gene: TRBV19
CDR3aa: CASRVVGSITGELFF

v_gene: TRBV15
CDR3aa: CATSRDRKDTQYF

v_gene: TRBV6-1
CDR3aa: CASSEATSGPGEQFF

v_gene: TRBV21-1
CDR3aa: CASSKERPGGETQYF

v_gene: TRBV19
CDR3aa: CASSKTGQDRGIYGYTF

v_gene: TRBV10-3
CDR3aa: CAISEMETGNTIYF

v_gene: TRBV5-1
CDR3aa: CASSLTTVLQETQYF

v_gene: TRBV4-1
CDR3aa: CASSRLVWNEQFF

v_gene: TRBV5-1
CDR3aa: CASSQTSGRAAGNEQFF

v_gene: TRBV5-1
CDR3aa: CASSLNAEDGYGYTF

v_gene: TRBV6-5
CDR3aa: CASSHAQGTLEAFF

v_gene: TRBV7-9
CDR3aa: CASSVTGLETQYF

v_gene: TRBV28
CDR3aa: CASSPPGTGNTEAFF

v_gene: TRBV19
CDR3aa: CASSIIFVGQGGDTQYF

v_gene: TRBV19
CDR3aa: CASSIRRAVNTGELFF

v_gene: TRBV6-5
CDR3aa: CASKGGPNQPQHF

v_gene: TRBV28
CDR3aa: CASRASSDTQYF

v_gene: TRBV7-2
CDR3aa: CASSSDRNTEAFF

v_gene: TRBV28
CDR3aa: CASTRAGYEQYF

v_gene: TRBV15
CDR3aa: CATSRAGLSPAEQFF

v_gene: TRBV6-5
CDR3aa: CASSYSQGLSGYTF

v_gene: TRBV15
CDR3aa: CATAPVAGDETDTQHF

v_gene: TRBV7-2
CDR3aa: CASSLEGVDTEAFF

v_gene: TRBV2
CDR3aa: CASSAGQGRYNEQYF

v_gene: TRBV5-1
CDR3aa: CASSLGGIRDEQYF

v_gene: TRBV28
CDR3aa: CASSLEFNQPQHF

v_gene: TRBV6-6
CDR3aa: CASTPGQGTDTQYF

v_gene: TRBV15
CDR3aa: CATSRLSRSGRATDTQYF

v_gene: TRBV7-2
CDR3aa: CASSLGQGMSYEQYF

v_gene: TRBV25-1
CDR3aa: CASRVGKEAFF

v_gene: TRBV27
CDR3aa: CASSSRQGSTYSYEQYF

v_gene: TRBV10-3
CDR3aa: CAISESGTATYGYTF

v_gene: TRBV7-9
CDR3aa: CASSLVGNTEAFF

v_gene: TRBV28
CDR3aa: CASSPPGQQFF

v_gene: TRBV2
CDR3aa: CASNRGLANNNEQFF

v_gene: TRBV19
CDR3aa: CASSIHDRKNTGELFF

v_gene: TRBV7-3
CDR3aa: CASSSFTSHEQFF

v_gene: TRBV19
CDR3aa: CASSIQLAGGLADTQYF

v_gene: TRBV28
CDR3aa: CASSSSYTQYF

v_gene: TRBV11-2
CDR3aa: CASSWGAGKLFF

v_gene: TRBV9
CDR3aa: CASSVAGNRDTQYF

v_gene: TRBV5-1
CDR3aa: CASSLNRGYYEQYF

v_gene: TRBV5-1
CDR3aa: CASSLAGPGLGNIQYF